The rows below give T cell receptor beta chains drawn from one sample of a study of blood T cell repertoires in COVID-19. Clones were sequenced by immunoSEQ multiplex PCR, and TCRdb holds only the in-frame ones, with some missing. The table lists 95,000 to 150,000 clones, 60% to 85% of them singletons. The sequencing sample was made of peripheral blood. Receptor source: a man aged 65 to 79 with acute or convalescent COVID-19. Each CDR3 is given with its conserved first and last residue. The order of the fields is CDR3 protein, CDR3 DNA, J gene, D gene, clone size, V gene. The D gene is left open where the match is weak. Expanded clones are given a class, and other clones once, few, many or no size at all.

CASSQGGAQNTEAFF TGTGCCAGCAGCCAAGGGGGGGCCCAGAACACTGAAGCTTTCTTT TRBJ1-1 NA NA TRBV27
CASSLGTSGGAGDTQYF TGTGCCAGCAGCTTGGGGACTAGCGGGGGGGCCGGAGATACGCAGTATTTT TRBJ2-3 TRBD2 NA TRBV5-8
CASSFSGGPPDTQYF TGCGCCAGCAGCTTTAGCGGGGGGCCGCCGGATACGCAGTATTTT TRBJ2-3 TRBD2 NA TRBV5-1
CASSPGQDTEAFF TGTGCCAGCTCCCCCGGACAGGACACTGAAGCTTTCTTT TRBJ1-1 TRBD1 NA TRBV18
CASSPPAVEWYGYTF TGTGCCAGCTCACCACCGGCGGTGGAGTGGTATGGCTACACCTTC TRBJ1-2 NA NA TRBV18
CASSVQGIDEKLFF TGTGCCAGCAGCGTACAGGGTATCGATGAAAAACTGTTTTTT TRBJ1-4 NA NA TRBV9
CASSSGQGASRHF TGTGCCAGCAGCTCGGGACAGGGGGCTTCGCGGCACTTC TRBJ2-7 TRBD1 NA TRBV7-9
CASSSADSLEAFF TGTGCCAGCAGCTCCGCAGACTCCCTTGAAGCTTTCTTT TRBJ1-1 NA NA TRBV11-1
CASSVELTGPPYEQYF TGTGCCAGCAGCGTAGAACTGACAGGCCCGCCCTACGAGCAGTACTTC TRBJ2-7 NA NA TRBV9
CASSPQLRGLDEQYF TGTGCCAGCAGCCCTCAATTAAGGGGTCTCGACGAGCAGTACTTC TRBJ2-7 NA NA TRBV9
CASSPEGGQGQGYTF TGTGCCAGCAGTCCCGAAGGTGGCCAGGGCCAAGGCTACACCTTC TRBJ1-2 NA NA TRBV7-2
CASAEGAVGGEQYF TGCGCCAGCGCGGAAGGCGCGGTTGGAGGCGAGCAGTACTTC TRBJ2-7 NA medium-sized TRBV5-1
CSVMSLAQASYNEQFF TGCAGCGTTATGTCTCTAGCCCAAGCATCCTACAATGAGCAGTTCTTC TRBJ2-1 NA once TRBV29-1